Detailed here is one T cell receptor beta chain. Libraries were prepared by immunoSEQ multiplex PCR; TCRdb keeps only in-frame clonotypes and omits some of them. The sample holds 2.3 million or so clones, over 90% seen once. The sample comes from a study of shared clonotypes between healthy human individuals. Germline-derived CDR1 and CDR2 are SGHTA and FQGNSA. The V and J ends lost 1 base and 10 bases respectively, with 10 bases between them. The CDR3 has 13 residues. This TCR derives from a man aged 18 to 30 in good health. Some clones in this sample may be carry-over from other donors' samples. Specimen: naive CD4+ T cells from PBMCs. The subset is: CD45RA+ positively selected. This sequence joins TRBV7-2 and TRBJ1-4; no definite D call. This CDR3 reads CASSLGFRGKLFF. Here the CDR3 DNA reads TGTGCCAGCAGCTTAGGATTCCGTGGAAAACTGTTTTTT.